The T cell receptor (beta chain) described here comes from a study of Ad26.COV2.S vaccination and SARS-CoV-2 variants. Study-level information: Donor got 5x10^10 or 1x10^11 viral particles of Ad26.COV2.S. Findings of the study overall: Comparable non-spike TCR breadth was observed in vaccine and placebo recipients. Analyses of TCR breadth and depth may have underestimated total T cell responses.

Treatment here: approximately 18 received Ad26.COV2.S at low or high dose, single or two shots; 5 received placebo; per-sample allocation not given. Specimens were obtained on day 63 following the first vaccine or placebo injection. The individual, an adult aged 18-55 years, was a donor in Boston. Repertoires were generated with immunoSEQ multiplex PCR, while TCRdb's copy carries only in-frame clones and drops some. The sample lists approximately 360,000 clones; 83% were seen once. As for this clone: Its antigen is still unknown.

The clonotype originates from a person aged 18-60 years who received the Ad26.COV2.S COVID-19 vaccine or a placebo. Sequencing used peripheral blood, obtained in a trial of Ad26.COV2.S vaccine versus placebo.

The CDR3 region has the DNA TGTGCCAGCAGCGTAAATCCCCTCGACAGGGGGCTCGATGGCTACACCTTC. This translates into CASSVNPLDRGLDGYTF. The V gene is TRBV9, the J gene TRBJ1-2; 10 nucleotides agree with TRBD1. Germline CDR1 reads SGDLS; CDR2 reads YYNGEE. CDR3 size: 17 residues. The J segment lost 6 bases and the V segment lost 1 base, leaving 12 bases of the junction unmatched.